The entry below describes one T cell receptor (beta chain). What it recognizes is unknown. While the first cohort had around 700 subjects, the donors belonged to the separate validation cohort of 120 subjects. These data belong to a study of cytomegalovirus exposure and HLA in healthy donors. Germline V gene lookup returns CDR1 SGHVS and CDR2 FNYEAQ. The CDR3 runs 12 residues. Trimming removed 5 bases from V and 0 bases from J, with 5 bases in between. Assay: immunoSEQ multiplex PCR; the TCRdb copy retains only in-frame clones and omits some. The sample consists of 200,000 to 300,000 clones, 80% to 95% of them appearing once. Study findings and constraints: Within the 130 or so validation repertoires, first-cohort TCR clusters tended to co-occur, according to a later analysis.

The receptor comes from a woman aged 30 to 39 in good health and CMV-seronegative. The chain carries TRBV7-6 and TRBJ2-7; the D is unclear. The sequenced sample was PBMCs. The CDR3 reads CASSPNSYEQYF. The CDR3 DNA is TGTGCCAGCAGCCCTAACTCCTACGAGCAGTACTTC. Full variable domain (rest looked up from reference TRBV7-6 and TRBJ2-7): GAGVSQSPRYKVTKRGQDVALRCDPISGHVSLYWYRQALGQGPEFLTYFNYEAQQDKSGLPNDRFSAERPEGSISTLTIQRTEQRDSAMYRCASSPNSYEQYFGPGTRLTVT.